This T cell receptor beta chain was observed in a study of shared clonotypes between healthy human individuals. Generated by immunoSEQ multiplex PCR, the TCRdb table keeps only in-frame clones and is missing some. The sample gives around 1.4 million clones, around 98.5% of which show up once; about 0.35% is in the top ten. V lost 1 base to trimming and J lost 3 bases, with 25 bases between them. This CDR3 comprises 19 residues. Per germline, CDR1 WNHNN and CDR2 SYGVQD (reference sequence). This clone was recorded only once. The clonotype comes from a young man in good health. This chain uses TRBV10-1 with TRBJ2-7, with D possibly matching TRBD1 (5 bases). The sequencing input was naive CD4+ T cells sorted from blood. Sample subset: CD45RA+ positively selected. The CDR3 here is CASSEYARAPYLGSYEQYF. Here the CDR3 DNA reads TGCGCCAGCAGTGAGTACGCCAGGGCACCGTACCTAGGAAGCTACGAGCAGTACTTC.